This TCR beta chain is from a study of CD8 T cells in ankylosing spondylitis. Each CDR3 protein gets one entry after TCRdb re-called the 5' RACE reads with MiXCR. This repertoire shows fewer than 400,000 distinct CDR3 sequences, around 24% found once; its top ten account for roughly a sixth. Study-wide results and limits: Researchers report that disease-linked clones proved CD8+ and relatively rare in peripheral blood. Apparently characteristic of ankylosing spondylitis blood was a TCR beta motif (roughly eight highly homologous variants).

There are many counts of this clonotype. The antigen is not known. This CDR3 is built from 13 residues. Germline CDR1 is MNHEY and CDR2 is SVGEGT. V shed 7 bases, J shed 1 base, and the junction held 4 bases outside the gene matches. V usage is TRBV6-2 or TRBV6-3 and J usage is TRBJ2-7; 7 bases align to TRBD1. This TCR came from a male donor with ankylosing spondylitis. Sequenced sample: blood, either unsorted or a sorted T cell fraction (not recorded which). The CDR3 loop reads CASKRQGSYEQYF. The CDR3 nucleotides read TGTGCCAGCAAACGACAGGGATCCTACGAGCAGTACTTC.